The present TCR beta chain was sequenced within a study of blood T cell repertoires in COVID-19. From germline, CDR1 is SGHTA and CDR2 FQGNSA. This CDR3 has 13 amino acids. The V and J ends lost 5 bases and 8 bases, in that order; junction bases with no gene match: 6. Measured with immunoSEQ multiplex PCR; TCRdb has only the in-frame clones, and not every one. The top ten hold about a tenth of the sample, which has around 130,000 clones, roughly 79% seen once. The sequencing input was peripheral blood. The TCR originated in a human donor in a cohort sampled during active COVID-19. The V call is TRBV7-2, the J call TRBJ2-1, with TRBD1 matching over 7 bases. The DNA for the CDR3 is TGTGCCAGCAGCCCGGGACAGCGCGATGAGCAGTTCTTC. It codes for CASSPGQRDEQFF.